The clone carrying this T cell receptor beta chain was recorded only once. The diagnostic basis comprised clinical symptoms, serum thyroxine and TRAb, thyroid ultrasound and orbital computed tomography. The data are from a study of T cells in Graves' hyperthyroidism and ophthalmopathy. Amplified TCR beta CDR3 regions derived from RNA transcripts. TCR CDR3 regions were first amplified by RT-PCR with HTBI primers. One entry per CDR3 protein, called by TCRdb with MiXCR from the multiplex PCR reads. Here the sample spans around 290,000 distinct CDR3 sequences, approximately 13% being singletons. This clonotype originated in a middle-aged woman with Graves' hyperthyroidism. Sequencing was carried out using blood.

CDR3 sequence: CASTPGEGAGELKGTNYGYTF. CDR3 nucleotides: TGTGCCAGCACCCCAGGGGAGGGGGCCGGGGAGCTCAAGGGTACCAACTATGGCTACACCTTC. The rearrangement links TRBV6-2 or TRBV6-3 to TRBJ1-2; TRBD1 aligns across 7 bases. V was clipped by 7 bases and J by 2 bases; unmatched bases: 28. This CDR3 spans 21 amino acids. The germline CDR1 and CDR2 sequences are MNHEY and SVGEGT.